This T cell receptor beta chain originates from a study of T cell changes during pregnancy in multiple sclerosis. Sequenced by immunoSEQ multiplex PCR; TCRdb stores in-frame clones only, minus some. The sample includes about 74,000 clones, over 85% of them seen just once. The germline CDR1 and CDR2 sequences are LGHNA and YNFKEQ. The CDR3 runs to 15 residues. With 0 bases removed from V and 7 bases from J, the gap between germline ends came to 15 bases. The genes are TRBV4-2 and TRBJ1-2; maybe TRBD1 (6 bases). The material sequenced was peripheral blood, taken after pregnancy. The TCR sequence derives from a female donor in good health, enrolled as a control in a pregnancy study. CDR3 DNA: TGTGCCAGCAGCCAAGATCGAGCGGGGGCGGGTGGCTACACCTTC. This sequence encodes CASSQDRAGAGGYTF.